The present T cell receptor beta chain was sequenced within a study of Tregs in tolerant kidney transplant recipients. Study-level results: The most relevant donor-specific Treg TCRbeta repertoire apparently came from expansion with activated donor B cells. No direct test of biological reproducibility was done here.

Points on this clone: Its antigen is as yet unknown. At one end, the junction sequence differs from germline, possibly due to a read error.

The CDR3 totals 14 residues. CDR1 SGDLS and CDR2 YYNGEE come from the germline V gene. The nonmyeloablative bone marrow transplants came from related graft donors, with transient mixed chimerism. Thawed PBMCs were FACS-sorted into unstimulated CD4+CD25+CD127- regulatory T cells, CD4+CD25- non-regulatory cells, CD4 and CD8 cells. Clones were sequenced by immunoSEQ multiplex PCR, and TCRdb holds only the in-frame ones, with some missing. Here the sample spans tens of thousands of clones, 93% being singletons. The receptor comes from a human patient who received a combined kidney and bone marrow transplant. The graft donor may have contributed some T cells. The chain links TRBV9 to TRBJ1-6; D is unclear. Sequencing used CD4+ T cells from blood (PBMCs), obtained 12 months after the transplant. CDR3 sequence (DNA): TGTGCCAGCGCAAGAAGCTCCTATAATTCCCCCCTCCACTTT. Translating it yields CASARSSYNSPLHF.